The entry below describes one T cell receptor (beta chain). This entry comes from a study of blood T cell repertoires in COVID-19. As processed by the authors: The authors estimated nucleated cell counts from reference gene primer amplification. Measured with immunoSEQ multiplex PCR; TCRdb has only the in-frame clones, and not every one. V, J and clone size reflect that table, while D and trimming were determined from the DNA. The data hold about 280,000 clones, with about 89% observed a single time. This CDR3 spans 15 amino acids. From germline, CDR1 is SGHAT and CDR2 FQDESV (reference sequence). With 3 bases clipped from V and 4 bases from J, the junction kept 2 bases outside the gene matches.

Sequenced material: peripheral blood. J is TRBJ2-1 and V is TRBV11-1, with 11 bases matching TRBD2. This TCR was sampled from a middle-aged man with acute or convalescent COVID-19. CDR3 protein: CASSFSGGVYNEQFF. CDR3 coding DNA: TGTGCCAGCAGCTTTAGCGGGGGGGTGTACAATGAGCAGTTCTTC.